The rows below give T cell receptor beta chains drawn from one sample of a study of blood T cell repertoires in COVID-19. Only in-frame clones appear in the TCRdb table, and some are missing; sequencing was by immunoSEQ multiplex PCR. The data contain around 110,000 clones, roughly 80% of them singletons. The sample taken for sequencing was peripheral blood. These receptors were taken from a man between 70 and 80 years old with acute or convalescent COVID-19. Both conserved end residues are part of each CDR3. The order of the fields is J gene, V gene, D gene, clone size, CDR3 DNA, CDR3 protein. A D gene is named only where the DNA matches it firmly. For some rows the clone size is stated as once, few or many, or as a class when expanded; others skip it.

J gene: TRBJ2-1; V gene: TRBV11-2; D gene: .; clone size: .; CDR3 DNA: TGTGCCAGCACCTTAAGGGGGGGGTCGCCCTACAATGAGCAGTTCTTC; CDR3 protein: CASTLRGGSPYNEQFF
J gene: TRBJ2-5; V gene: TRBV10-2; D gene: .; clone size: .; CDR3 DNA: TGCGCCAGCAGTGTAGAGGGCCTCCAACAAGAGACCCAGTACTTC; CDR3 protein: CASSVEGLQQETQYF
J gene: TRBJ1-4; V gene: TRBV7-2; D gene: .; clone size: .; CDR3 DNA: TGTGCCAGCAGCCCCCGGGGGTTTAATGAAAAACTGTTTTTT; CDR3 protein: CASSPRGFNEKLFF
J gene: TRBJ2-2; V gene: TRBV5-1; D gene: .; clone size: few; CDR3 DNA: TGCGCCAGCAGCTTGGTCCTCGCCGGGGAGCTGTTTTTT; CDR3 protein: CASSLVLAGELFF
J gene: TRBJ1-1; V gene: TRBV28; D gene: TRBD1; clone size: .; CDR3 DNA: TGTGCCAGCAGGACAGGGGAGGCGGTTACGGCTTTCTTT; CDR3 protein: CASRTGEAVTAFF
J gene: TRBJ1-6; V gene: TRBV6-4; D gene: .; clone size: .; CDR3 DNA: TGTGCCAGCAGTGATCTACAGGGTCCCAATTCACCCCTCCACTTT; CDR3 protein: CASSDLQGPNSPLHF
J gene: TRBJ1-3; V gene: TRBV6-1; D gene: .; clone size: .; CDR3 DNA: TGTGCCAGCAGTGAAGCCTCGTCGGGGGGACCTGGAAACACCATATATTTT; CDR3 protein: CASSEASSGGPGNTIYF
J gene: TRBJ2-5; V gene: TRBV6-5; D gene: .; clone size: once; CDR3 DNA: TGTGCCAGCAGTTACTCGTCAGGGGCAGGAGAGACCCAGTACTTC; CDR3 protein: CASSYSSGAGETQYF
J gene: TRBJ2-1; V gene: TRBV28; D gene: TRBD2; clone size: .; CDR3 DNA: TGTGCCAGCGCCCCGAGGACTAGCGGGAGAGGTGAGCAGTTCTTC; CDR3 protein: CASAPRTSGRGEQFF
J gene: TRBJ2-7; V gene: TRBV7-3; D gene: TRBD2; clone size: few; CDR3 DNA: TGTGCCAGCAGCTTGTCGTCTAGCGGAAACGAGCAGTACTTC; CDR3 protein: CASSLSSSGNEQYF
J gene: TRBJ1-1; V gene: TRBV2; D gene: TRBD1; clone size: .; CDR3 DNA: TGTGCCAGCAGGGGGACAGGGGGCTATATCACTGAAGCTTTCTTT; CDR3 protein: CASRGTGGYITEAFF
J gene: TRBJ1-6; V gene: TRBV5-1; D gene: .; clone size: .; CDR3 DNA: TGCGCCAGCAGCTTGGGCGGAGAGGGTAATTCACCCCTCCACTTT; CDR3 protein: CASSLGGEGNSPLHF
J gene: TRBJ2-5; V gene: TRBV3-1/TRBV3-2; D gene: .; clone size: .; CDR3 DNA: TGTGCCAGCAGCCAAGAGGGGGGTGTAATAAAGACCCAGTACTTC; CDR3 protein: CASSQEGGVIKTQYF
J gene: TRBJ1-5; V gene: TRBV28; D gene: .; clone size: .; CDR3 DNA: TGTGCCAGCTTCAGGGCTGGCAATCAGCCCCAGCATTTT; CDR3 protein: CASFRAGNQPQHF
J gene: TRBJ1-3; V gene: TRBV19; D gene: .; clone size: .; CDR3 DNA: TGTGCCAGTACAGCAGTAGCGACTGGAAACACCATATATTTT; CDR3 protein: CASTAVATGNTIYF
J gene: TRBJ1-1; V gene: TRBV3-1/TRBV3-2; D gene: TRBD1; clone size: .; CDR3 DNA: TGTGCCAGCAGCCAGGGGACAGCCGAGAAAGCTTTCTTT; CDR3 protein: CASSQGTAEKAFF
J gene: TRBJ2-7; V gene: TRBV5-1; D gene: .; clone size: .; CDR3 DNA: TGCGCCAGCAGCTTGGGGATGGGCCTGTTCTACGAGCAGTACTTC; CDR3 protein: CASSLGMGLFYEQYF
J gene: TRBJ1-1; V gene: TRBV5-1; D gene: TRBD1; clone size: once; CDR3 DNA: TGCGCCAGCAGCCACGACTCAGGGGGCAGGACTGAAGCTTTCTTT; CDR3 protein: CASSHDSGGRTEAFF
J gene: TRBJ2-7; V gene: TRBV15; D gene: .; clone size: .; CDR3 DNA: TGTGCCACCAGCAGAGGAGGGGGATTGGGCGAGCAGTACTTC; CDR3 protein: CATSRGGGLGEQYF
J gene: TRBJ1-5; V gene: TRBV3-1/TRBV3-2; D gene: .; clone size: .; CDR3 DNA: TGTGCCAGCAGCCATGGGGGGGCCTATCAGCCCCAGCATTTT; CDR3 protein: CASSHGGAYQPQHF
J gene: TRBJ1-5; V gene: TRBV6-2/TRBV6-3; D gene: .; clone size: .; CDR3 DNA: TGTGCCAGCAGTACGCAGGGCAATCAGCCCCAGCATTTT; CDR3 protein: CASSTQGNQPQHF
J gene: TRBJ1-1; V gene: TRBV20-1; D gene: .; clone size: .; CDR3 DNA: TGCAGTGCTAGTAAGGGAGGGGTGAACACTGAAGCTTTCTTT; CDR3 protein: CSASKGGVNTEAFF
J gene: TRBJ2-3; V gene: TRBV18; D gene: .; clone size: .; CDR3 DNA: TGTGCCAGCTCACCCTTCAGGAATACAGAAGGAACAGATACGCAGTATTTT; CDR3 protein: CASSPFRNTEGTDTQYF
J gene: TRBJ1-2; V gene: TRBV7-3; D gene: TRBD1; clone size: few; CDR3 DNA: TGTGCCAGCAGCCCTACAGGGGTCAGCCTCTATGGCTACACCTTC; CDR3 protein: CASSPTGVSLYGYTF
J gene: TRBJ1-2; V gene: TRBV2; D gene: .; clone size: .; CDR3 DNA: TGTGCCAGCAGACAGGCCTTAGGCTACACCTTC; CDR3 protein: CASRQALGYTF
J gene: TRBJ1-1; V gene: TRBV2; D gene: TRBD1; clone size: once; CDR3 DNA: TGTGCCAGCAGGGAACAGGGGGCGAGGAACACTGAAGCTTTCTTT; CDR3 protein: CASREQGARNTEAFF
J gene: TRBJ2-5; V gene: TRBV18; D gene: .; clone size: .; CDR3 DNA: TGTGCCAGCTCACCACCTAGCAGACAAGAGACCCAGTACTTC; CDR3 protein: CASSPPSRQETQYF
J gene: TRBJ1-2; V gene: TRBV7-9; D gene: .; clone size: .; CDR3 DNA: TGTGCCAGCAGGAGGGCCCTCGCTCACTATGGCTACACCTTC; CDR3 protein: CASRRALAHYGYTF
J gene: TRBJ1-5; V gene: TRBV4-1; D gene: .; clone size: .; CDR3 DNA: TGCGCCAGCAGCCAAGAGTTCGGCAATCAGCCCCAGCATTTT; CDR3 protein: CASSQEFGNQPQHF
J gene: TRBJ2-7; V gene: TRBV21-1; D gene: .; clone size: .; CDR3 DNA: TGTGCCAGCCCCGTCCGGGACAGCCTCGAGCAGTACTTC; CDR3 protein: CASPVRDSLEQYF
J gene: TRBJ1-1; V gene: TRBV13; D gene: .; clone size: .; CDR3 DNA: TGTGCCAGCAGCCGTCAGGGGTTTTCTGAAGCTTTCTTT; CDR3 protein: CASSRQGFSEAFF
J gene: TRBJ1-5; V gene: TRBV7-8; D gene: .; clone size: .; CDR3 DNA: TGTGCCAGCAGCTTCGGAGATCAGCCCCAGCATTTT; CDR3 protein: CASSFGDQPQHF
J gene: TRBJ2-1; V gene: TRBV19; D gene: TRBD2; clone size: .; CDR3 DNA: TGTGCCAGTAGTATAGAAGCGGGAGTGCGCGCTGAGCAGTTCTTC; CDR3 protein: CASSIEAGVRAEQFF
J gene: TRBJ2-3; V gene: TRBV13; D gene: TRBD2; clone size: .; CDR3 DNA: TGTGCCAGCAGCTTGAACGCGGGAGAGGGCACAGATACGCAGTATTTT; CDR3 protein: CASSLNAGEGTDTQYF
J gene: TRBJ2-2; V gene: TRBV4-1; D gene: .; clone size: once; CDR3 DNA: TGCGCCAGCAGCCTTAAGGACAGGAACACCGGGGAGCTGTTTTTT; CDR3 protein: CASSLKDRNTGELFF
J gene: TRBJ1-5; V gene: TRBV7-9; D gene: .; clone size: few; CDR3 DNA: TGTGCCAGCAGCCCCCCAGGTCAGCCCCAGCATTTT; CDR3 protein: CASSPPGQPQHF
J gene: TRBJ2-5; V gene: TRBV7-9; D gene: .; clone size: .; CDR3 DNA: TGTGCCAGCAGCTTATTGGGGAGAGGAGAGACCCAGTACTTC; CDR3 protein: CASSLLGRGETQYF
J gene: TRBJ1-2; V gene: TRBV14; D gene: TRBD1; clone size: .; CDR3 DNA: TGTGCCAGCAGCTCACGACAGGGGGCTCTATATGGCTACACCTTC; CDR3 protein: CASSSRQGALYGYTF
J gene: TRBJ1-3; V gene: TRBV10-3; D gene: .; clone size: .; CDR3 DNA: TGTGCCATCAGAGAGCAGGTCCTCTCTGGAAACACCATATATTTT; CDR3 protein: CAIREQVLSGNTIYF
J gene: TRBJ2-7; V gene: TRBV6-6; D gene: .; clone size: .; CDR3 DNA: TGTGCCAGCAGCGAGGGGGTATACGAGCAGTACTTC; CDR3 protein: CASSEGVYEQYF
J gene: TRBJ1-1; V gene: TRBV4-1; D gene: .; clone size: once; CDR3 DNA: TGCGCCAGCAGCCAAGCGGGGATGAACACTGAAGCTTTCTTT; CDR3 protein: CASSQAGMNTEAFF
J gene: TRBJ1-1; V gene: TRBV10-3; D gene: TRBD1; clone size: .; CDR3 DNA: TGTGCCATCACGGACAGGGGGCGTAACACTGAAGCTTTCTTT; CDR3 protein: CAITDRGRNTEAFF
J gene: TRBJ1-3; V gene: TRBV30; D gene: TRBD1; clone size: many; CDR3 DNA: TGTGCCTGGGGACAGGGCAGAAACACCATATATTTT; CDR3 protein: CAWGQGRNTIYF
J gene: TRBJ2-3; V gene: TRBV9; D gene: TRBD1; clone size: .; CDR3 DNA: TGTGCCAGCAGCGTAGCGACAGGGGGCGCGGGGGATACGCAGTATTTT; CDR3 protein: CASSVATGGAGDTQYF
J gene: TRBJ2-3; V gene: TRBV7-3; D gene: .; clone size: .; CDR3 DNA: TGTGCCAGCAGCTTAAGTAGCCCCGGGGTCACAGATACGCAGTATTTT; CDR3 protein: CASSLSSPGVTDTQYF
J gene: TRBJ2-3; V gene: TRBV15; D gene: TRBD1; clone size: .; CDR3 DNA: TGTGCCATCGGGGACAGGGTAGTAGATACGCAGTATTTT; CDR3 protein: CAIGDRVVDTQYF
J gene: TRBJ1-3; V gene: TRBV3-1/TRBV3-2; D gene: .; clone size: few; CDR3 DNA: TGTGCCAGCAGCCAACTCAGCTCTGGAAACACCATATATTTT; CDR3 protein: CASSQLSSGNTIYF
J gene: TRBJ1-1; V gene: TRBV9; D gene: .; clone size: .; CDR3 DNA: TGTGCCAGCAGCGTAGATACAGCGGTCACTGAAGCTTTCTTT; CDR3 protein: CASSVDTAVTEAFF
J gene: TRBJ1-6; V gene: TRBV27; D gene: .; clone size: .; CDR3 DNA: TGTGCCAGCAGTTTATCAAGTCTAGGCTCCTATAATTCACCCCTCCACTTT; CDR3 protein: CASSLSSLGSYNSPLHF
J gene: TRBJ2-2; V gene: TRBV24-1; D gene: .; clone size: .; CDR3 DNA: TGTGCCACCAGTGATTTAAGGCAGGGAAACACCGGGGAGCTGTTTTTT; CDR3 protein: CATSDLRQGNTGELFF
J gene: TRBJ1-2; V gene: TRBV15; D gene: .; clone size: .; CDR3 DNA: TGTGCCACCAGCAGAGATCAGGCTTCCTATGGCTACACCTTC; CDR3 protein: CATSRDQASYGYTF
J gene: TRBJ2-3; V gene: TRBV28; D gene: TRBD1; clone size: .; CDR3 DNA: TGTGCCAGCAGCGTAACCGGGACAGGGGGTACAGATACGCAGTATTTT; CDR3 protein: CASSVTGTGGTDTQYF
J gene: TRBJ2-1; V gene: TRBV5-1; D gene: .; clone size: few; CDR3 DNA: TGCGCCAGCAGCTTGGAGGGGTTCACCTACAATGAGCAGTTCTTC; CDR3 protein: CASSLEGFTYNEQFF
J gene: TRBJ1-3; V gene: TRBV6-5; D gene: TRBD1; clone size: .; CDR3 DNA: TGTGCCAGCAGAACAGGGGTATCTGGAAACACCATATATTTT; CDR3 protein: CASRTGVSGNTIYF
J gene: TRBJ2-3; V gene: TRBV11-2; D gene: .; clone size: .; CDR3 DNA: TGTGCCAGCACCTTTCATAGCCAGGGGGGAGATACGCAGTATTTT; CDR3 protein: CASTFHSQGGDTQYF
J gene: TRBJ1-1; V gene: TRBV5-1; D gene: .; clone size: .; CDR3 DNA: TGCGCCAGCAGCTTGGGGACAGTGTACACTGAAGCTTTCTTT; CDR3 protein: CASSLGTVYTEAFF
J gene: TRBJ2-7; V gene: TRBV5-4; D gene: TRBD1; clone size: .; CDR3 DNA: TGTGCCAGCAGCTTAACAGGGGGCGGGTCCTACGAGCAGTACTTC; CDR3 protein: CASSLTGGGSYEQYF
J gene: TRBJ2-7; V gene: TRBV7-3; D gene: TRBD2; clone size: .; CDR3 DNA: TGTGCCAGCAGCTTAGGTCCGGGAGGGCCGGACGAGCAGTACTTC; CDR3 protein: CASSLGPGGPDEQYF
J gene: TRBJ2-1; V gene: TRBV5-1; D gene: TRBD2; clone size: .; CDR3 DNA: TGCGCCAGCAGGCGGGAGGGACTTCGCAATGAGCAGTTCTTC; CDR3 protein: CASRREGLRNEQFF
J gene: TRBJ2-1; V gene: TRBV5-1; D gene: .; clone size: .; CDR3 DNA: TGCGCCAGCAGCTCCCTACAGGACAATGAGCAGTTCTTC; CDR3 protein: CASSSLQDNEQFF